A selection of T cell receptor beta chains follows, all from one sample in a study of cytomegalovirus exposure and HLA in healthy donors. Profiled with immunoSEQ multiplex PCR; TCRdb holds only in-frame clones, not every one. The profile shows roughly 190,000 clones, about three quarters of them singletons. Sequencing was performed on PBMCs. These receptors came from a woman aged 40-49 years in good health and CMV-seronegative. CDR3s include the opening cysteine and the closing phenylalanine or tryptophan. D genes are given only for firm matches.

d_call j_call cdr3_length v_call cdr3_aa cdr3_nt
TRBD1 TRBJ1-2 15 TRBV5-1 CASSLERTGAYGYTF TGCGCCAGCAGCTTGGAACGGACAGGGGCCTATGGCTACACCTTC
. TRBJ1-2 15 TRBV7-2 CASSLEGHLNYGYTF TGTGCCAGCAGCTTAGAGGGACACCTTAACTATGGCTACACCTTC
TRBD1 TRBJ1-4 14 TRBV18 CASSPTGTDEKLFF TGTGCCAGCTCCCCGACAGGGACGGATGAAAAACTGTTTTTT
. TRBJ2-1 15 TRBV5-1 CASSLGGNRYNEQFF TGCGCCAGCAGCTTGGGTGGTAACAGGTACAATGAGCAGTTCTTC
. TRBJ2-7 14 TRBV29-1 CSVIGTGSSYEQYF TGCAGCGTTATCGGAACAGGGTCCTCCTACGAGCAGTACTTC
. TRBJ1-2 13 TRBV5-1 CASSIQDVYGYTF TGCGCCAGCAGCATACAGGATGTATATGGCTACACCTTC
TRBD1 TRBJ2-5 14 TRBV7-9 CASSQRTGVETQYF TGTGCCAGCAGCCAAAGGACAGGGGTAGAGACCCAGTACTTC
TRBD2 TRBJ2-3 16 TRBV7-8 CASSSTSGRETDTQYF TGTGCCAGCAGCTCGACTAGCGGGAGGGAAACAGATACGCAGTATTTT
. TRBJ1-4 12 TRBV11-2 CASAADNEKLFF TGTGCCAGCGCGGCGGATAATGAAAAACTGTTTTTT
. TRBJ1-1 15 TRBV7-9 CASSLDLRGTTEAFF TGTGCCAGCAGCTTAGATTTGAGGGGGACCACTGAAGCTTTCTTT
TRBD1 TRBJ1-5 14 TRBV19 CASSDRGRNQPQHF TGTGCCAGTAGCGACAGGGGAAGAAATCAGCCCCAGCATTTT
TRBD1 TRBJ2-2 19 TRBV7-9 CASSLGRTGTGRNTGELFF TGTGCCAGCAGCTTAGGCAGGACAGGGACTGGAAGGAACACCGGGGAGCTGTTTTTT
. TRBJ2-3 17 TRBV10-2 CASSESLARGRGDTQYF TGCGCCAGCAGCGAATCCCTCGCTCGGGGGAGGGGGGATACGCAGTATTTT
TRBD1 TRBJ1-1 16 TRBV12-5 CASDSDRGGGTTKAFF TGTGCTAGTGACTCGGACAGGGGAGGAGGAACAACAAAAGCTTTCTTT
TRBD1 TRBJ1-2 14 TRBV30 CAWSVRGQGISKTF TGTGCCTGGAGTGTACGTGGACAGGGGATTTCGAAGACCTTC
TRBD2 TRBJ2-2 16 TRBV13 CASSTLAGTNTGELFF TGTGCCAGCAGCACGTTAGCGGGAACTAACACCGGGGAGCTGTTTTTT
TRBD1 TRBJ2-2 16 TRBV7-9 CASSSYGTGHSGELFF TGTGCCAGCAGCTCTTACGGGACAGGGCATTCCGGGGAGCTGTTTTTT
. TRBJ2-2 16 TRBV4-2 CASGTSQGSNTGELFF TGTGCCAGCGGTACCTCTCAGGGGTCGAACACCGGGGAGCTGTTTTTT
TRBD1 TRBJ1-1 13 TRBV25-1 CASTYQGGQVAFF TGTGCCAGCACCTACCAGGGGGGACAAGTAGCTTTCTTT
TRBD2 TRBJ2-5 19 TRBV6-1 CASSEWGLETSGREETQYF TGTGCCAGCAGTGAATGGGGGTTGGAGACTAGCGGGAGGGAGGAGACCCAGTACTTC
. TRBJ1-1 16 TRBV5-5 CASSFSPDSRNTEAFF TGTGCCAGCAGCTTTTCCCCTGACAGCAGGAACACTGAAGCTTTCTTT
. TRBJ1-2 15 TRBV9 CASSGRTAHNYGYTF TGTGCCAGCAGCGGACGGACAGCTCATAACTATGGCTACACCTTC
TRBD1 TRBJ1-2 15 TRBV28 CASSLGTAPNYGYTF TGTGCCAGCAGTTTAGGGACAGCCCCTAACTATGGCTACACCTTC
. TRBJ1-5 15 TRBV19 CASSPGTNSNQPQHF TGTGCCAGTAGTCCCGGGACAAATAGCAATCAGCCCCAGCATTTT
. TRBJ2-6 15 TRBV6-5 CASSAGISGANVLTF TGTGCCAGCAGCGCAGGGATCTCTGGGGCCAACGTCCTGACTTTC
. TRBJ2-1 12 TRBV30 CAWSVFGHEQFF TGTGCCTGGAGTGTATTTGGCCATGAGCAGTTCTTC